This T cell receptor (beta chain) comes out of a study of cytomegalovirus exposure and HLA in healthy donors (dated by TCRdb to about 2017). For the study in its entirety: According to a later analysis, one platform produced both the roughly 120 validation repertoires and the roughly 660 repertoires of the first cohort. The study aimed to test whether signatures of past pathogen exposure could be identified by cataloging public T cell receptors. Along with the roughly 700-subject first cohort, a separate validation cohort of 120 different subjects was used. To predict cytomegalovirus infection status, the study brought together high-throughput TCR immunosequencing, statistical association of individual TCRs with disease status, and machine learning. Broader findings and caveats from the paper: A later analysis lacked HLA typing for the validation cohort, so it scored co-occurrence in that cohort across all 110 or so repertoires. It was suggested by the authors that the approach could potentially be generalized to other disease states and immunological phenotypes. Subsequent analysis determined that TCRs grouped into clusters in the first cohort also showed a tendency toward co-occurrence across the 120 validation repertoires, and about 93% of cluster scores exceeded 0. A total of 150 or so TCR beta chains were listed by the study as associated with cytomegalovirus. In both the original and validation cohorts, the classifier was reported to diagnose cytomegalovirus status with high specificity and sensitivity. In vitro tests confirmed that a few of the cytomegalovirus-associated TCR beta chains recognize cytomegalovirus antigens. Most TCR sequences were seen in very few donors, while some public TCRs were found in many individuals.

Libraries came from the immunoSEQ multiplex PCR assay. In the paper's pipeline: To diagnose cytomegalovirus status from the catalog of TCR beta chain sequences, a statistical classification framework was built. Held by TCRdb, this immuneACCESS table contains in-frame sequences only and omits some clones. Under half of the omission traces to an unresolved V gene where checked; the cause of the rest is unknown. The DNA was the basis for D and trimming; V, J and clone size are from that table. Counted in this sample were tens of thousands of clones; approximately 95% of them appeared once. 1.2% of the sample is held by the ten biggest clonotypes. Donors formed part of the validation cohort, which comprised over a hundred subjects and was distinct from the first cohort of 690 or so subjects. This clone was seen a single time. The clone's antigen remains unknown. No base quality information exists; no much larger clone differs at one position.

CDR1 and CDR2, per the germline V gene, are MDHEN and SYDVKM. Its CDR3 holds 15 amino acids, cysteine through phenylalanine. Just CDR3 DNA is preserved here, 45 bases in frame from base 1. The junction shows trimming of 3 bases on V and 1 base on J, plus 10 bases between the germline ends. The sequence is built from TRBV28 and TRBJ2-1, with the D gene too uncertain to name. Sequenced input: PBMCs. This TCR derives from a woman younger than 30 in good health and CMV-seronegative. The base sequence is TGTGCCAGCAGTTTGTGGGCCGCTTCCTACAATGAGCAGTTCTTC. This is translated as CASSLWAASYNEQFF.